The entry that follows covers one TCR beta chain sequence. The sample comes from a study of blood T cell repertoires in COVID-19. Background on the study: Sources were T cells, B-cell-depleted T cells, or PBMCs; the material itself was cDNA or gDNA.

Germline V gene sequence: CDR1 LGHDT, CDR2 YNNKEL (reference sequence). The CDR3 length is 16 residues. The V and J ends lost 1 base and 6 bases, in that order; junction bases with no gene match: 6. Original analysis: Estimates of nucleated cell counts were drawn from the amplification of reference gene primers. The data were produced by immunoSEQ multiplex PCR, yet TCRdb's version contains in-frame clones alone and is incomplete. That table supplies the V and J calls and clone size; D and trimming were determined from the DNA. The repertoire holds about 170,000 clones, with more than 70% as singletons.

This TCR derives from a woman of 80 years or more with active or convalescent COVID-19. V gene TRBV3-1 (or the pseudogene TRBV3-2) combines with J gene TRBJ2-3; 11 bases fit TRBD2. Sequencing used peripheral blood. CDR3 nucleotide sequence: TGTGCCAGCAGCCAAGTAGCGGGAGGGCCCTACGATACGCAGTATTTT. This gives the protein CASSQVAGGPYDTQYF.